The entry below describes one T cell receptor beta chain. The specificity of this receptor is unknown. No base qualities exist here, and no much larger clone lies one base off it. This sample was included in a study of Ad26.COV2.S vaccination and SARS-CoV-2 variants (dated by TCRdb to the early 2020s). In terms of the full investigation: Donors in the vaccine arm were drawn from COV1001, a multicentre, randomized, double-blind, placebo-controlled phase I-IIa trial testing Ad26.COV2.S in healthy adults. Ad26.COV2.S was administered intramuscularly at a dose of 5x10^10 or 1x10^11 viral particles, either as one shot or as two shots given 56 days apart. The specificity and breadth of SARS-CoV-2-reactive T cell receptors after Ad26.COV2.S vaccination were assessed by TCRbeta repertoire sequencing. A total of 32 samples were included in the TCR-sequenced set, comprising some 20 Ad26.COV2.S vaccine recipients, 5 placebo recipients and 8 SARS-CoV-2 convalescent individuals. Participants in the trial were split at random into five groups of five each, receiving low-dose or high-dose Ad26.COV2.S once or twice, or else placebo on both occasions. Investigators remained blinded to trial group allocation during experiments and outcome assessment.

The CDR3, from cysteine to phenylalanine, totals 18 residues. The DNA shown is the 54-base CDR3, in frame from base 1. The V and J ends are trimmed by 3 bases and 2 bases, leaving 18 bases between them. CDR1 and CDR2, per the germline V gene, are KGHDR and SFDVKD. The immunoSEQ Assay was used to sequence TCRbeta CDR3 regions. After extraction, genomic DNA underwent amplification by bias-controlled multiplex PCR, followed by high-throughput sequencing. In the authors' own workflow: To quantify the absolute abundance of each unique TCRbeta CDR3 region, sequences were collapsed and filtered. T cell fraction was estimated by normalization of TCRbeta template counts to usable DNA, with usable DNA being measured through amplification of reference genes present in all nucleated cells. Repertoire TCRs were annotated as SARS-CoV-2-specific by exact matching of V gene, CDR3 amino acid sequence and J gene to a known reactive TCR set. The reference SARS-CoV-2 TCR set came from MIRA and was filtered for enrichment in COVID-19-positive ImmuneCODE repertoires, removing public or cross-reactive TCRs. Drawing on the MIRA antigens, annotated TCRs were analysed further at the level of specific ORF or position within ORF. Breadth was defined as annotated unique rearrangements over total unique productive rearrangements; depth was the summed frequency of those rearrangements. Group comparisons of TCR breadth used two-sided Wilcoxon rank-sum tests. In its TCRdb copy, this immuneACCESS table keeps in-frame sequences only and misses some clones. Where compared with another copy, unresolved V genes explain less than half of these, and the others have no known cause. The DNA was the basis for D and trimming; V, J and clone size are from that table. The sample table lists 300,000 to 400,000 clones, about 89% of them with a count of one. Roughly 4.8% of the sample lies in the top ten.

Taken with the paper, the label for treatment or condition translates to: 19 received Ad26.COV2.S at low or high dose, single or two shots; 5 received placebo; per-sample allocation not given. For vaccine and placebo recipients, the sequenced repertoires came from samples collected on day 63 after the first injection. Between 29 July and 7 August 2020, Cohort 1b enrolled some 25 adults aged 18-55 years at one site in Boston, USA. Ad26.COV2.S consisted of a replication-incompetent adenovirus type 26 vector by which a prefusion-stabilized SARS-CoV-2 spike protein from the original Wuhan strain was expressed. Summary of the overall study and its limitations: Vaccine and placebo recipients had similar non-spike TCR breadth, a finding consistent with the vaccine containing only spike. The study lacked the statistical power to compare responses across vaccine doses or regimens. Compared with placebo recipients, Ad26.COV2.S recipients showed higher spike-specific TCR breadth (P = 0.0014). The authors noted that the TCR breadth and depth analyses may have underestimated total T cell responses. After vaccination, substantial breadth of spike-specific CD8+ and CD4+ T cell responses was reported.

The rearranged segments are TRBV24-1 and TRBJ2-2; tentative D gene TRBD1, with 6 bases matching. The sequence was obtained from a person aged 18-65 years who received the Ad26.COV2.S COVID-19 vaccine or a placebo. Here the sequenced sample was peripheral blood, taken in a trial of Ad26.COV2.S vaccine versus placebo. The nucleotide sequence reads TGTGCCACCAGTGATAAGCTATTCCGGACAGATAACACCGGGGAGCTGTTTTTT. The translation is CATSDKLFRTDNTGELFF.